This T cell receptor (beta chain) was identified during a study of blood T cell repertoires in COVID-19. Study summary: Italy, Spain and the United States were the sources of the convalescent and acute COVID-19 samples.

The data were produced by immunoSEQ multiplex PCR, yet TCRdb's version contains in-frame clones alone and is incomplete. The sample has over 100,000 clones; 75% to 95% are singletons. This sequence originates from a man aged 18-30 years with acute or convalescent COVID-19. Sample: peripheral blood.

The CDR3 DNA reads as TGTGCCAGCAGCTTAGCGATTCCTACTTCCTACAATGAGCAGTTCTTC. Its protein product is CASSLAIPTSYNEQFF. The rearrangement joins TRBV7-2 to TRBJ2-1, with D unclear. Germline CDR1 reads SGHTA; CDR2 reads FQGNSA. The CDR3 consists of 16 residues. V lost 0 bases and J lost 1, with 10 bases in between.